This TCR beta chain emerged from a study of T cells after posttransplantation cyclophosphamide. Study-level results: Later blood repertoires were often dominated by clones from the donor CD8+ memory compartment. TRB overlap between skin or GI tissue T cells and blood was limited.

With 4 bases removed from V and 4 bases from J, the gap between germline ends came to 13 bases. The CDR3 spans 15 residues. Germline CDR1 is SGHAT and CDR2 is FQNNGV. Treatment was busulfan-fludarabine conditioning, a marrow graft, and cyclophosphamide on days +3 and +4. Profiled with immunoSEQ multiplex PCR; TCRdb holds only in-frame clones, not every one. The repertoire holds 20,000 to 25,000 clones, with roughly nine tenths as singletons. This clone was seen only once. Its target is unknown. This receptor was identified in a female patient in her thirties or forties who received an allogeneic stem cell transplant from an unrelated donor, was CMV-positive, and had no GVHD. Some T cells here may be from the graft donor. V is TRBV11-2 and J is TRBJ2-2; possible D gene TRBD1, 7 bases. The sequencing here drew on PBMCs, taken after allogeneic stem cell transplant with posttransplant cyclophosphamide. This CDR3 reads CASSSRQGGTGELFF. For the CDR3, the DNA is TGTGCCAGCAGCTCTCGACAGGGAGGCACCGGGGAGCTGTTTTTT.